This T cell receptor beta chain was identified during a study of OX40 agonist ivuxolimab in advanced cancers. Study background: One hepatocellular carcinoma and a couple of cutaneous melanoma patients partially responded. Study observations and caveats: The average count of expanded clones was higher among CD8+ T cells than among CD4+.

People who had autoimmune disease history or systemic immunosuppression were excluded. Drawing of blood for sampling happened at baseline, at cycle 4 day 1, and at cycle 7 day 1. A note on this clone: Its antigen remains unidentified.

Method: immunoSEQ multiplex PCR; TCRdb's copy keeps in-frame clones and lacks some. The data hold 100,000 to 140,000 clones, with approximately 90% observed a single time. Per germline, CDR1 SGHAT and CDR2 FQNNGV. The CDR3 sequence is 15 residues long. Trimming cost V 5 bases and J 6 bases; bases outside gene matches: 5. This clonotype originated in an adult with an advanced solid tumor such as melanoma, head and neck, liver or kidney cancer. The sample here was CD4+ or CD8+ T cells sorted from blood, taken in a trial of the OX40 agonist ivuxolimab. The V and J genes are TRBV11-2 and TRBJ2-1; 12 positions match TRBD2. CDR3 nucleotide sequence: TGTGCCAGCAGCCCGACTAGCGGGAGTAGCAATGAGCAGTTCTTC. It translates to CASSPTSGSSNEQFF.